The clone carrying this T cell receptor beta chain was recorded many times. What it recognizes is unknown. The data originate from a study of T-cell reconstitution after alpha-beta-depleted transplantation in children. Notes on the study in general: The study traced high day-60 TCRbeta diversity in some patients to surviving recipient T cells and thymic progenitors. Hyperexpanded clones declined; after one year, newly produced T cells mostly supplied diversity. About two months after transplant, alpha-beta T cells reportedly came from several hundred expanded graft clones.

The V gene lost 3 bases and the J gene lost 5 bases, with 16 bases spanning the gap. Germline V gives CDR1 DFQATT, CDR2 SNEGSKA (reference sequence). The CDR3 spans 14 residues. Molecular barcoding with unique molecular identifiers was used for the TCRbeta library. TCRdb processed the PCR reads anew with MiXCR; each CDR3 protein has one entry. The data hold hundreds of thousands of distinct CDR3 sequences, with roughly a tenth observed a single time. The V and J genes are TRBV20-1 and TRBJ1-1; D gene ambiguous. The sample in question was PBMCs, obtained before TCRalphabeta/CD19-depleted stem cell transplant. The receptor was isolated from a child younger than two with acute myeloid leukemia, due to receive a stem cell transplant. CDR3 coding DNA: TGCAGTGCTAGCCGGCCCCGAGAAGGGACTGAAGCTTTCTTT. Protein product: CSASRPREGTEAFF.